Presented here are 3 T cell receptor beta chains from one specimen sequenced in a study of blood T cells in healthy people across ages. Primed by a sample-barcoded 5' primer and a J-beta primer mix, a second PCR proceeded for roughly 6 to 12 cycles. TCRdb processed the 5' RACE reads anew with MiXCR; each CDR3 protein has one entry. The top ten hold 15% to 17% of the sample, which has approximately 680,000 distinct CDR3 sequences, about 32% seen once. Specimen: blood. The receptor source for this set is a woman older than 75 in good health.

This clonotype came up a few times. V gene TRBV19 combines with J gene TRBJ1-1; 7 bases are shared with TRBD1. The CDR3 is made up of 15 amino acids. Trimming cost V 9 bases and J 7 bases; bases outside gene matches: 17. The V gene's germline CDR1 is LNHDA and CDR2 SQIVND (reference sequence). CDR3 in amino acids: CASTEQGHRLVEAFF. DNA of the CDR3: TGTGCCAGCACGGAACAGGGGCACCGATTGGTTGAAGCTTTCTTT.

This clonotype has only a few counts. The chain employs TRBV6-1 and TRBJ1-4; tentatively, D is TRBD1 (6 bases). V lost 4 bases and J 0 bases, leaving 6 bases between the germline ends. In germline, CDR1 is MNHNS, CDR2 SASEGT. The CDR3 contains 14 residues. The CDR3 DNA follows: TGTGCCAGCAGTGGGACAGCAACTAATGAAAAACTGTTTTTT. Protein sequence: CASSGTATNEKLFF.

This chain connects TRBV3-1 to TRBJ1-1; D not resolved. In germline, CDR1 is LGHDT, CDR2 YNNKEL (reference sequence). The CDR3 is 14 amino acids. Trimming took 4 bases from V and 0 from J, leaving 9 bases between them. As DNA, the CDR3 is TGTGCCAGCAGCCCGATCCAGTTGAACACTGAAGCTTTCTTT. This encodes CASSPIQLNTEAFF.